The table lists the clone carrying this TCR beta chain with many counts. Germline CDR1 DFQATT, CDR2 SNEGSKA (reference sequence). V was shortened by 5 bases and J by 1 base, with 11 bases between the two germline ends. The CDR3 is 13 amino acids. The source of the sample is a study of regulatory T cells in long-lasting Graves disease. The sample's time point: persistent/refractory GD, antithyroid drugs over 5 years with positive TRAb. PBMCs provided the RNA from which the TCR library was made. Library construction for TCR beta used iRepertoire HTBI primers and Arm-PCR of CDR3 regions. TCRdb itself ran the multiplex PCR reads through MiXCR, one entry per CDR3 protein. The repertoire consists of 430,000 or so distinct CDR3 sequences, with 20% to 25% occurring once and the leading ten covering around an eighth.

This chain joins TRBV20-1 and TRBJ1-1; D remains ambiguous. The sequenced sample was peripheral blood mononuclear cells (PBMCs), obtained when the disease was refractory, from a patient treated with antithyroid drugs. The TCR comes from a female donor with Graves disease. CDR3 sequence: CSALGLGNTEAFF. The CDR3 DNA sequence: TGCAGTGCTCTAGGACTGGGGAACACTGAAGCTTTCTTT.